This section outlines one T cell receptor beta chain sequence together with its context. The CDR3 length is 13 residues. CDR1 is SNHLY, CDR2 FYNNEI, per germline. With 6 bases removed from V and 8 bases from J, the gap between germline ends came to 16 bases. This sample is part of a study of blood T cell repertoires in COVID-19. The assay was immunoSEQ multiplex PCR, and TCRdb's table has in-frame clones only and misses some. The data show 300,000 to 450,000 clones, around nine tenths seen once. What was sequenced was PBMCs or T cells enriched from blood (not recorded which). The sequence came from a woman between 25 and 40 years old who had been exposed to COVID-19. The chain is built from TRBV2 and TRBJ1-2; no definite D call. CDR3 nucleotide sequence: TGTGCCAGCAGCGCGTCATTGTTTCAAGGCTACACCTTC. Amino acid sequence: CASSASLFQGYTF.